This T cell receptor (beta chain) was documented in a study of blood T cells in healthy people across ages. With a J-beta primer mix and a sample-barcoded 5' primer, a second PCR ran about 6 to 11 cycles. TCRdb re-analysed the 5' RACE reads in MiXCR, keeping a single row per CDR3 protein. The profile shows around 1,800,000 distinct CDR3 sequences, approximately 40% of them singletons. Between the trimmed V and J ends, which lost 0 bases and 0 bases, there was a span of 12 bases. The CDR3 is made up of 15 amino acids. From germline, CDR1 is DFQATT and CDR2 SNEGSKA (reference sequence). The origin of this receptor is a human donor in good health. The rearrangement joins TRBV20-1 to TRBJ2-7, with D unclear. Sequenced sample: blood. Here the CDR3 reads CSARDTRASSYEQYF. Here the CDR3 DNA reads TGCAGTGCTAGAGATACCCGGGCCAGCTCCTACGAGCAGTACTTC.